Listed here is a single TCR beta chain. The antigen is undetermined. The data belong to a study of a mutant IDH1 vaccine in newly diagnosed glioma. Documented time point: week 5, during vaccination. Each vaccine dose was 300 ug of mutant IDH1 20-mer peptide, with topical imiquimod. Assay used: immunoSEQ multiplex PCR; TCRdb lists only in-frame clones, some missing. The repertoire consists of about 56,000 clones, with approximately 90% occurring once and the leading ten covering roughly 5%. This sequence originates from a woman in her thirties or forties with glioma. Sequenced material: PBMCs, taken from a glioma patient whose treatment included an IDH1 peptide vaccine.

CDR3 sequence (DNA): TGTGCCAGCAGTCAACAGGGGGGGACCGGGGAGCTGTTTTTT. Amino acids: CASSQQGGTGELFF. V and J are TRBV7-9 and TRBJ2-2; tentatively, D is TRBD1 (8 bases). CDR3 length: 14 residues. CDR1 is SEHNR and CDR2 is FQNEAQ in the germline V gene (reference sequence). V gave up 6 bases and J gave up 5 bases, with 13 bases separating them.